Each of the 5 T cell receptor beta chains below was sequenced from the same sample in a study of cytomegalovirus exposure and HLA in healthy donors. PCR was performed using 60 Vbeta and 13 Jbeta primers. Sequencing used immunoSEQ multiplex PCR; TCRdb keeps in-frame clones, though not all of them. Of around 190,000 clones in the sample, around 77% were seen once. Sequencing was carried out using PBMCs. The receptors derive from a woman younger than 45 in good health and CMV-seronegative.

The count of this clone is one. V is TRBV5-1 and J is TRBJ1-5, with 7 bases identical to TRBD1. Germline trimming cut 1 base from V and 0 bases from J; bases unmatched to any gene: 1. Germline V gene data show CDR1 as SGHRS and CDR2 as YFSETQ. The CDR3 has 15 amino acids. The CDR3 DNA is TGCGCCAGCAGCTTGACAGGGGCTAGCAATCAGCCCCAGCATTTT. Its translation: CASSLTGASNQPQHF.

The V and J genes are TRBV27 and TRBJ2-7; D is unresolved. Between the trimmed V and J ends, which lost 5 bases and 3 bases, there was a span of 11 bases. The germline CDR1 and CDR2 sequences are MNHEY and SMNVEV (reference sequence). This CDR3 is built from 13 residues. CDR3: CASSPAPIYEQYF. For the CDR3, the DNA is TGTGCCAGCAGTCCTGCCCCTATCTACGAGCAGTACTTC.

This clone was counted between two and nine times. The chain is built from TRBV14 and TRBJ1-6; 7 positions agree with TRBD1. Unmatched junction bases numbered 5, after V lost 0 bases and J lost 3 bases. From germline, CDR1 is SGHDN and CDR2 FVKESK. The CDR3 has 17 residues. The chain's CDR3 is CASSQDRRGFYNSPLHF. The CDR3 bases are TGTGCCAGCAGCCAAGACCGCAGGGGGTTCTATAATTCACCCCTCCACTTT.

The chain couples TRBV19 to TRBJ2-7; 11 nucleotides agree with TRBD2. The CDR3 sequence is 15 residues long. J was trimmed by 5 bases and V by 10 bases; bases with no gene match: 13. CDR1 LNHDA and CDR2 SQIVND come from the germline V gene (reference sequence). The chain's CDR3 is CATTERLAGTHEQYF. In DNA form, the CDR3 reads TGTGCCACTACCGAAAGACTAGCGGGAACCCACGAGCAGTACTTC.

This clone was observed a handful of times. The V call is TRBV28, the J call TRBJ2-1; possibly TRBD2 for D (6 bases). Germline values: CDR1 MDHEN, CDR2 SYDVKM. The CDR3 spans 13 residues. Between the trimmed V and J ends, which lost 6 bases and 13 bases, there was a span of 19 bases. CDR3 in DNA: TGTGCCAGCAGCCTTCCCCTGACCGGGGGTCAGTTCTTC. It is translated as CASSLPLTGGQFF.